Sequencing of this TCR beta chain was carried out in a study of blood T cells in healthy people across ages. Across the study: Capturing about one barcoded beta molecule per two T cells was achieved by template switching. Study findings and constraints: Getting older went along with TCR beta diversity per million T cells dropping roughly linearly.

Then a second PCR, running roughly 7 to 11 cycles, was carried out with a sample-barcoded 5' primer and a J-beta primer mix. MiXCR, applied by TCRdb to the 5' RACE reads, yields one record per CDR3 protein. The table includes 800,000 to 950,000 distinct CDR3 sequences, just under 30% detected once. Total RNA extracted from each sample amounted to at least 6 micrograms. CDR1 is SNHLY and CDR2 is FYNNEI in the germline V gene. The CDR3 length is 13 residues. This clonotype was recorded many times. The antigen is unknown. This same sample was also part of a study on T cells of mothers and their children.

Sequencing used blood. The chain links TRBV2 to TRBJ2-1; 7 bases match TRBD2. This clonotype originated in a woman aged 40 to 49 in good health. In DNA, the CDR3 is TGTGCTCCCCTGGGCAACGGGGGGAATGAGCAGTTCTTC. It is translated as CAPLGNGGNEQFF.